Following are 24 T cell receptor beta chains from one sample sequenced in a study of blood T cell repertoires in COVID-19. TCRdb's copy holds only in-frame clones and misses some; the assay was immunoSEQ multiplex PCR. The table shows 300,000 to 400,000 clones, with under 95% occurring only once. The sequenced sample was peripheral blood. The receptors here all came from a woman aged 18-29 years who had recovered from COVID-19.

The chain recombines TRBV7-7 with TRBJ2-2; D may be TRBD1 (5 bases). In germline, CDR1 is SSHAT, CDR2 FNYEAQ (reference sequence). With 4 bases removed from V and 0 bases from J, the gap between germline ends came to 21 bases. The CDR3 is 19 amino acids. The CDR3: CASSSRVVGHTANTGELFF. The CDR3 DNA sequence: TGTGCCAGCAGCTCCCGGGTGGTGGGGCACACTGCGAACACCGGGGAGCTGTTTTTT.

The chain recombines TRBV10-1 with TRBJ1-2, with 7 bases fitting TRBD1. There are 13 residues in the CDR3. Trimming took 5 bases from V and 4 from J; bases not matched to a gene: 4. Germline CDR1 and CDR2: WNHNN and SYGVQD (reference sequence). This CDR3 reads CASSKDRTYGYTF. CDR3 DNA: TGCGCCAGCAGTAAGGACAGGACCTATGGCTACACCTTC.

The CDR3 sequence: CASSEYGNIQYF. Here the CDR3 DNA reads TGTGCCAGCAGTGAGTACGGAAACATTCAGTACTTC. The J gene is TRBJ2-4, the V gene TRBV2; D not resolved. From germline, CDR1 is SNHLY and CDR2 FYNNEI. This CDR3 contains 12 residues. Trimming stripped 3 bases from V and 6 bases from J, with 6 bases between.

J is TRBJ2-3 and V is TRBV9; 9 positions agree with TRBD2. Germline lookup yields CDR1 SGDLS and CDR2 YYNGEE. The J segment lost 6 bases and the V segment lost 4 bases, leaving 12 bases of the junction unmatched. The CDR3 is 16 amino acids. In DNA form, the CDR3 reads TGTGCCAGCAGCCCTCAACCCGGGACTAGCAAGGATACGCAGTATTTT. Translating gives CASSPQPGTSKDTQYF.

The chain employs TRBV6-6 and TRBJ2-1; possible D gene TRBD2, 5 bases. Trimming pared 0 bases from V and 3 bases from J, leaving 12 bases between. The CDR3 sequence is 16 residues long. CDR1 MNHNY and CDR2 SVGAGI come from the germline V gene (reference sequence). In nucleotides, the CDR3 is TGTGCCAGCAGTTACTCCGTGGGAGCCGACTACAATGAGCAGTTCTTC. Amino acids: CASSYSVGADYNEQFF.

The chain combines TRBV6-5 with TRBJ1-2; TRBD1 matches at 9 bases. Losses at the gene ends were 6 bases for V and 4 bases for J; bases not matched to a gene: 6. Germline V gene data show CDR1 as MNHEY and CDR2 as SVGAGI. This CDR3 is built from 14 residues. The CDR3 is CASRRTGDTYGYTF. The CDR3 DNA follows: TGTGCCAGCAGACGGACAGGGGATACCTATGGCTACACCTTC.

The V call is TRBV18, the J call TRBJ2-3, with D possibly matching TRBD1 (7 bases). Trimming took 3 bases from V and 0 from J, leaving 13 bases between them. The CDR3 has 16 residues. Germline V CDR1 and CDR2: KGHSH, LQKENI. CDR3 in DNA: TGTGCCAGCTCACCCGCGGGACAGATGAGCACAGATACGCAGTATTTT. Its translation is CASSPAGQMSTDTQYF.

V is TRBV9 and J is TRBJ2-7; 7 bases agree with TRBD2. CDR3 size: 15 residues. V was pared by 3 bases and J by 0 bases, with 6 bases of the junction left unmatched. CDR1 is SGDLS and CDR2 is YYNGEE in the germline V gene. This CDR3 reads CASSGLAALSYEQYV. In DNA, the CDR3 is TGTGCCAGCAGCGGTCTAGCGGCTCTCTCCTACGAGCAGTACGTC.

V gene TRBV11-3 combines with J gene TRBJ2-3; D not resolved. Germline CDR1 and CDR2: SGHNT and YENEEA. V lost 5 bases, J lost 4 bases, and 10 bases lay in between. This CDR3 comprises 13 residues. CDR3 bases: TGTGCCAGCAGCCTAGTAGATTCAGATACGCAGTATTTT. It translates to CASSLVDSDTQYF.

The rearrangement uses TRBV3-1 (or the pseudogene TRBV3-2) and TRBJ2-2; 8 positions agree with TRBD2. Unmatched junction bases numbered 5, after V lost 0 bases and J lost 5 bases. The germline CDR1 and CDR2 sequences are LGHDT and YNNKEL (reference sequence). The CDR3 loop spans 16 amino acids. CDR3: CASSQEWERETGELFF. In DNA, the CDR3 is TGTGCCAGCAGCCAAGAATGGGAGCGGGAGACCGGGGAGCTGTTTTTT.

J is TRBJ2-7 and V is TRBV27; tentatively, D is TRBD2 (7 bases). The CDR3 is made up of 13 amino acids. Germline lookup yields CDR1 MNHEY and CDR2 SMNVEV (reference sequence). V gave up 7 bases and J gave up 6 bases, with 16 bases separating them. The CDR3 reads CASTKLRGGEQYV. The CDR3 bases are TGTGCCAGCACCAAGCTGAGGGGGGGCGAGCAGTACGTC.

V usage is TRBV11-3 and J usage is TRBJ2-5; D perhaps matches TRBD2 (5 bases). This CDR3 has 13 residues. The ends were cut back, 4 bases at V and 5 bases at J, with 11 bases in the middle. Germline values: CDR1 SGHNT, CDR2 YENEEA. CDR3 coding DNA: TGTGCCAGCAGCTGGGGTAGCGCGGAGACCCAGTACTTC. Amino acid sequence: CASSWGSAETQYF.

This clone was detected only a few times. The chain links TRBV6-2 or TRBV6-3 to TRBJ2-3, with TRBD2 identical over 13 bases. CDR1 is MNHEY and CDR2 is SVGEGT in the germline V gene. The CDR3 totals 18 residues. V lost 4 bases and J lost 5; bases outside the gene matches: 12. DNA for the CDR3: TGTGCCAGCAGTTCCTCTAGGACTAGCGGGAGTCGTATAGATACGCAGTATTTT. Translated, it gives CASSSSRTSGSRIDTQYF.

In its sample, this clone was seen once. The chain has TRBV7-9 and TRBJ1-4, with TRBD1 as a possible D gene (6 bases). V lost 7 bases and J 8 bases, leaving 14 bases between the germline ends. Germline assignment: CDR1 SEHNR and CDR2 FQNEAQ (reference sequence). The CDR3 has 13 residues. The CDR3 loop reads CASTLSGEEKLFF. The DNA of the CDR3 is TGTGCCAGCACGCTCTCAGGGGAGGAAAAACTGTTTTTT.

This chain joins TRBV5-1 and TRBJ2-7; 8 bases align to TRBD1. CDR3 length: 19 amino acids. J was trimmed by 3 bases and V by 0 bases; bases with no gene match: 17. Germline values: CDR1 SGHRS, CDR2 YFSETQ. DNA of the CDR3: TGCGCCAGCAGCTTGGTTCCTGCAACGACAGGGGATTCCCTCTACGAGCAGTACGTC. As protein: CASSLVPATTGDSLYEQYV.

The J gene is TRBJ2-4, the V gene TRBV7-8; D perhaps matches TRBD2 (5 bases). V was pared by 6 bases and J by 6 bases, with 27 bases between. CDR3 length: 18 amino acids. The V gene's germline CDR1 is SGHVS and CDR2 FQNEAQ. In DNA form, the CDR3 reads TGTGCCAGCAGTTCCCGCTTATCTTTGGGAGCCACGAGAAACATTCAGTACTTC. This translates into CASSSRLSLGATRNIQYF. Full variable domain (rest looked up from reference TRBV7-8 and TRBJ2-4): GAGVSQSPRYKVAKRGQDVALRCDPISGHVSLFWYQQALGQGPEFLTYFQNEAQLDKSGLPSDRFFAERPEGSVSTLKIQRTQQEDSAVYLCASSSRLSLGATRNIQYFGAGTRLSVL.

The V and J genes are TRBV18 and TRBJ1-3; TRBD1 aligns across 7 bases. With V trimmed by 2 bases and J by 3 bases, 1 base remained unmatched. In germline, CDR1 is KGHSH, CDR2 LQKENI. The CDR3 totals 14 residues. CDR3 DNA: TGTGCCAGCTCACCATCAGGGGGTGGAAACACCATATATTTT. Translating it yields CASSPSGGGNTIYF.

The chain has TRBV27 and TRBJ1-2; TRBD1 is a possible D gene (5 bases). The CDR3 sequence is 13 residues long. Trimming took off 2 bases at V and 2 bases at J, with 6 bases between the two ends. From germline, CDR1 is MNHEY and CDR2 SMNVEV (reference sequence). The CDR3 region has the DNA TGTGCCAGCAGTTTAAGGACAAACTATGGCTACACCTTC. Translating it yields CASSLRTNYGYTF.

The gene calls are TRBV6-5 and TRBJ1-4; D unclear. Trimming left V 4 bases short and J 8 bases short, with 17 bases between. Germline assignment: CDR1 MNHEY and CDR2 SVGAGI. This CDR3 comprises 15 residues. CDR3 amino acids: CASSSSSTAREKLFF. The CDR3 DNA follows: TGTGCCAGCAGTTCCTCATCAACCGCGAGGGAAAAACTGTTTTTT.

The chain employs TRBV10-1 and TRBJ1-1; tentative D call: TRBD1 (5 bases). The germline CDR1 and CDR2 sequences are WNHNN and SYGVQD (reference sequence). V was shortened by 6 bases and J by 0 bases, with 11 bases between the two germline ends. The CDR3 has 14 amino acids. The CDR3 DNA sequence: TGCGCCAGCAGCGCGACAGAGATGAACACTGAAGCTTTCTTT. Translated, it gives CASSATEMNTEAFF.

The genes are TRBV29-1 and TRBJ1-1; tentative D call: TRBD1 (5 bases). CDR3 length: 13 residues. Germline V gene sequence: CDR1 SQVTM, CDR2 ANQGSEA. Trimming cost V 2 bases and J 6 bases, with 13 bases left between them. CDR3 sequence: CSVETQGSAEAFF. The CDR3 DNA is TGCAGCGTTGAAACTCAGGGCTCAGCTGAAGCTTTCTTT.

This rearrangement joins TRBV13 to TRBJ1-4, with a weak D call TRBD1 (5 bases). V was shortened by 2 bases and J by 7 bases, with 17 bases between the two germline ends. The CDR3 spans 16 residues. From germline, CDR1 is PRHDT and CDR2 FYEKMQ (reference sequence). The CDR3 loop reads CASSLKGIQGGEKLFF. The DNA for the CDR3 is TGTGCCAGCAGCTTAAAGGGGATCCAGGGAGGTGAAAAACTGTTTTTT.

This clone appeared once. The V and J genes are TRBV29-1 and TRBJ2-3; a weak D match, TRBD1 (6 bases). CDR3 length: 13 residues. Trimming cost V 6 bases and J 2 bases, with 12 bases left between them. Germline CDR1 is SQVTM and CDR2 is ANQGSEA. This CDR3 reads CSVADRHTDTQYF. CDR3 nucleotide sequence: TGCAGCGTGGCTGACAGGCACACAGATACGCAGTATTTT.

The chain carries TRBV11-3 and TRBJ2-5, with 9 bases aligning to TRBD1. From germline, CDR1 is SGHNT and CDR2 YENEEA. V was clipped by 6 bases and J by 3 bases; unmatched bases: 2. The CDR3 covers 13 residues. The CDR3 sequence: CASRDRGEETQYF. Here the CDR3 DNA reads TGTGCCAGCAGGGACAGGGGTGAAGAGACCCAGTACTTC.